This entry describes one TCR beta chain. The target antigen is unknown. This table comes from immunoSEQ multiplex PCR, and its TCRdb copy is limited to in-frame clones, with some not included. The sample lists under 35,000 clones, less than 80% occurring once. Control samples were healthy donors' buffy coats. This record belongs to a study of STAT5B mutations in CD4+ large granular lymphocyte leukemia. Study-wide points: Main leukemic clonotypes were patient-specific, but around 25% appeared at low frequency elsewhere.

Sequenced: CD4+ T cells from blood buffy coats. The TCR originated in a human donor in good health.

Here the CDR3 DNA reads TGTGCCAGCAGCTTGACCCAGGGCAACCAAGAGACCCAGTACTTC. This gives the protein CASSLTQGNQETQYF. The chain joins TRBV5-8 to TRBJ2-5; tentative D call: TRBD1 (5 bases). The germline CDR1 and CDR2 sequences are SGHTS and YDEGEE. This CDR3 contains 15 residues. V lost 1 base to trimming and J lost 0 bases, with 10 bases between them.